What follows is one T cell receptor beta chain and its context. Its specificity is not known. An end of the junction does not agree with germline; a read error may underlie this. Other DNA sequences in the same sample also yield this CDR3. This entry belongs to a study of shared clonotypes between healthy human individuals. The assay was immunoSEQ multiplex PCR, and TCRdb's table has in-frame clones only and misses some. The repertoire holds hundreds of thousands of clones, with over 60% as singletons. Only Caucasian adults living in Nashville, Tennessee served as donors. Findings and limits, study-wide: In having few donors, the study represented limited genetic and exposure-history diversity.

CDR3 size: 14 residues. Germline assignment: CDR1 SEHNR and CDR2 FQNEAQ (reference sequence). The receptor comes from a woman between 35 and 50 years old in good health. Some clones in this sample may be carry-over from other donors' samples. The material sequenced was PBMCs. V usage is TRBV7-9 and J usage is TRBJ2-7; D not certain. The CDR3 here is CASSSSATVYEQYF. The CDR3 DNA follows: TGTGCCAGCAGCTCCTCGGCTACAGTCTACGAGCAGTACTTT. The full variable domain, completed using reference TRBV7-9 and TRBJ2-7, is DTGVSQNPRHKITKRGQNVTFRCDPISEHNRLYWYRQTLGQGPEFLTYFQNEAQLEKSRLLSDRFSAERPKGSFSTLEIQRTEQGDSAMYLCASSSSATVYEQYFGPGTRLTVT.